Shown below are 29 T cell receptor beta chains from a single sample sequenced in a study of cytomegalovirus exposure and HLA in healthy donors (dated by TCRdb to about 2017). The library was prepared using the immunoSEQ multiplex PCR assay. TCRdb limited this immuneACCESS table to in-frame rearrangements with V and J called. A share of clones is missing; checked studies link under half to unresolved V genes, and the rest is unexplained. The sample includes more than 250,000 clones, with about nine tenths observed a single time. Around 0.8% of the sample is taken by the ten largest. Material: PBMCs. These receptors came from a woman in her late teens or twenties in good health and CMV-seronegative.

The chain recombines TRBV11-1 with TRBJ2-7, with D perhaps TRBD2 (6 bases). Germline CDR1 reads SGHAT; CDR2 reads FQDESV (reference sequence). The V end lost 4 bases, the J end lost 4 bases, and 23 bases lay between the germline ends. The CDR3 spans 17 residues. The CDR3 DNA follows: TGTGCCAGCAGCTCCCCCCCGGGAGCCGAGTATAGGTACGAGCAGTACTTC. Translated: CASSSPPGAEYRYEQYF.

As DNA, the CDR3 is TGTGCCAGCAGCTTTAGCGACGAGACCCAGTACTTC. This gives the protein CASSFSDETQYF. The chain has TRBV7-6 and TRBJ2-5; tentatively, D is TRBD2 (5 bases). V lost 3 bases, J lost 5 bases, and 7 bases lay in between. Germline CDR1 reads SGHVS; CDR2 reads FNYEAQ. The CDR3 extends over 12 amino acids.

CDR3 DNA sequence: TGTGCCAGCAGCTACTCCGGCACTGAAGCTTTCTTT. Amino acids: CASSYSGTEAFF. The rearrangement links TRBV13 to TRBJ1-1; D unresolved. There are 12 residues in the CDR3. The germline V gene encodes CDR1 PRHDT and CDR2 FYEKMQ (reference sequence). Trimming shortened V by 4 bases and J by 4 bases, and 7 bases separated the two germline ends.

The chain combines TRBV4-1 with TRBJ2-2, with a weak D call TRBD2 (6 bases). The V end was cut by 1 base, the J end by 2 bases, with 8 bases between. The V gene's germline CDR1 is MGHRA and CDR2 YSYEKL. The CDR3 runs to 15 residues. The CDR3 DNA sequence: TGCGCCAGCAGCCAAGGAGCGGGCAACACCGGGGAGCTGTTTTTT. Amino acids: CASSQGAGNTGELFF.

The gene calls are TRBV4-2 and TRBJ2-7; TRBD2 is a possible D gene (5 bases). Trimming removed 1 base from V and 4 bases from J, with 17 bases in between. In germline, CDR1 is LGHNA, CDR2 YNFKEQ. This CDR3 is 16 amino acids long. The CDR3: CASSQAFGGSVYEQYF. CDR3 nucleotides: TGTGCCAGCAGCCAAGCGTTCGGAGGCAGCGTATACGAGCAGTACTTC.

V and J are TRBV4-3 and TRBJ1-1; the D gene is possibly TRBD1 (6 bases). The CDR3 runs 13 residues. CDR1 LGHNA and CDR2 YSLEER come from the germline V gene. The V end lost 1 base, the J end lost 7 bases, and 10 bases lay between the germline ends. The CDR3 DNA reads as TGCGCCAGCAGCCAAGGAACAGGGAGTGAAGCTTTCTTT. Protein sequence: CASSQGTGSEAFF.

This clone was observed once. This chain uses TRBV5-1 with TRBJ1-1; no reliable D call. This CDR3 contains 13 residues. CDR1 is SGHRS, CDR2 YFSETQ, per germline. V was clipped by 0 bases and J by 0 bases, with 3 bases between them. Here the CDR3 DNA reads TGCGCCAGCAGCTTGGACTTGAACACTGAAGCTTTCTTT. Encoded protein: CASSLDLNTEAFF.

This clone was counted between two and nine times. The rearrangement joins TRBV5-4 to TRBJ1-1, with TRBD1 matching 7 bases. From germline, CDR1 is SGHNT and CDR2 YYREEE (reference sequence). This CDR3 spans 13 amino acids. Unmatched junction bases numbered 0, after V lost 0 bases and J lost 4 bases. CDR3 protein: CASSLGTGTEAFF. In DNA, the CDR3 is TGTGCCAGCAGCTTGGGGACAGGCACTGAAGCTTTCTTT.

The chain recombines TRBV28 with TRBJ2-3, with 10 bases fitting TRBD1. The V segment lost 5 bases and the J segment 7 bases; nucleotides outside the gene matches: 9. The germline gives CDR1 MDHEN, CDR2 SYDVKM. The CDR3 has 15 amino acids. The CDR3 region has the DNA TGTGCCAGCAGTGTGGGGGGACAGGGGCAAAATACGCAGTATTTT. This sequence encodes CASSVGGQGQNTQYF. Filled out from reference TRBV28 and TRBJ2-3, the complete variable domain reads DVKVTQSSRYLVKRTGEKVFLECVQDMDHENMFWYRQDPGLGLRLIYFSYDVKMKEKGDIPEGYSVSREKKERFSLILESASTNQTSMYLCASSVGGQGQNTQYFGPGTRLTVL.

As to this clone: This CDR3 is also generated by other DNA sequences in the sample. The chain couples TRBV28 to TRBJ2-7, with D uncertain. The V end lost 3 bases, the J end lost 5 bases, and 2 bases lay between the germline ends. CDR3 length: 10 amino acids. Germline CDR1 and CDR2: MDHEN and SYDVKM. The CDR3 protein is CASSFNEQYF. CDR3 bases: TGTGCCAGCAGTTTCAACGAGCAGTACTTC.

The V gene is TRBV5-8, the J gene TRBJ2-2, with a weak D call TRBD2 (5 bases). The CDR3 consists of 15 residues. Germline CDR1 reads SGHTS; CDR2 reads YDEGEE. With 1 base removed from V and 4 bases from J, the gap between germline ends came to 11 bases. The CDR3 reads CASSLTGIVTGELFF. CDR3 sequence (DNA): TGTGCCAGCAGCTTGACCGGGATCGTCACCGGGGAGCTGTTTTTT.

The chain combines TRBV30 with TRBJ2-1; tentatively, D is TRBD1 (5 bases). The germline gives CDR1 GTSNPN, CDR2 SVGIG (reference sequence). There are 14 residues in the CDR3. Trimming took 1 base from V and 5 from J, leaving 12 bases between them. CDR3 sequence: CAWSGILGDNEQFF. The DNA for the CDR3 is TGTGCCTGGAGTGGGATCCTAGGGGACAATGAGCAGTTCTTC.

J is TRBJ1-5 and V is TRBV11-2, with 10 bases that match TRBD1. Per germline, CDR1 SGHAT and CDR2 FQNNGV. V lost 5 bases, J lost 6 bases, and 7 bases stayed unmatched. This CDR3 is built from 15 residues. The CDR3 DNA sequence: TGTGCCAGCAGCAACGGACAGGGGGAAGGTCAGCCCCAGCATTTT. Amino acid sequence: CASSNGQGEGQPQHF.

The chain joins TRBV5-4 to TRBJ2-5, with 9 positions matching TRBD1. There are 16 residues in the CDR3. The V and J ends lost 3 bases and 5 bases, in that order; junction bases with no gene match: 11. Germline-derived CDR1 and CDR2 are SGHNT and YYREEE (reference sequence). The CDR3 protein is CASSSGQQGATETQYF. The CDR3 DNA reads TGTGCCAGCAGCTCGGGCCAACAGGGGGCGACGGAGACCCAGTACTTC.

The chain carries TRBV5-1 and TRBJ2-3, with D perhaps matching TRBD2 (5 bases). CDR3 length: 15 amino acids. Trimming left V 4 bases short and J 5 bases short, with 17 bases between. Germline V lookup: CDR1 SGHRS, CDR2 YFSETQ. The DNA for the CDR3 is TGCGCCAGCAGCACCTCCGGGAACCCAAAAGATACGCAGTATTTT. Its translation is CASSTSGNPKDTQYF.

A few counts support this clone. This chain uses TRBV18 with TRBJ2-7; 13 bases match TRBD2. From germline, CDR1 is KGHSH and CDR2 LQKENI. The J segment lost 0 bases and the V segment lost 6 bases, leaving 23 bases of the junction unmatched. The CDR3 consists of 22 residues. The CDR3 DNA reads TGTGCCAGCTCCCCCGGACTAGCGGGAGAACCCTTTAAACAAGACTTCTCCTACGAGCAGTACTTC. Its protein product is CASSPGLAGEPFKQDFSYEQYF.

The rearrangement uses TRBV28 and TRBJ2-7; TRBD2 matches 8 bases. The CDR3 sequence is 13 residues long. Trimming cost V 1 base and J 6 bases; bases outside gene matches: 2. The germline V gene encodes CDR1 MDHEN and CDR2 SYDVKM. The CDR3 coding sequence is TGTGCCAGCAGTTTATTCGGGGGGGGCGAGCAGTACTTC. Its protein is CASSLFGGGEQYF.

The CDR3 sequence: CASSPDNRRTGGMVYEQYF. The CDR3 coding sequence is TGTGCCAGCAGCCCAGACAATCGAAGGACAGGAGGGATGGTGTACGAGCAGTACTTC. The V call is TRBV9, the J call TRBJ2-7; TRBD1 might be the D (7 bases). Germline V CDR1 and CDR2: SGDLS, YYNGEE. This CDR3 is built from 19 residues. V gave up 4 bases and J gave up 4 bases, with 30 bases separating them.

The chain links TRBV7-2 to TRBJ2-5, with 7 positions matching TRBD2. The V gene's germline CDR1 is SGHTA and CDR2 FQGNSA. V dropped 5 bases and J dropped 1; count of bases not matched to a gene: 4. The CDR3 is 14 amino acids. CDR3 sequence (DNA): TGTGCCAGCAGCCCAGCGGGACTCCAAGAGACCCAGTACTTC. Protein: CASSPAGLQETQYF.

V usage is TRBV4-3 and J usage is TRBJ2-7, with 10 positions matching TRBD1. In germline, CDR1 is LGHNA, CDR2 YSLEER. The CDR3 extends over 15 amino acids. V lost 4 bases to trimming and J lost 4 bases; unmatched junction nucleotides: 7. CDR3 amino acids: CASSPLRDRGYEQYF. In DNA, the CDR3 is TGCGCCAGCAGCCCACTCCGGGACAGGGGTTACGAGCAGTACTTC.

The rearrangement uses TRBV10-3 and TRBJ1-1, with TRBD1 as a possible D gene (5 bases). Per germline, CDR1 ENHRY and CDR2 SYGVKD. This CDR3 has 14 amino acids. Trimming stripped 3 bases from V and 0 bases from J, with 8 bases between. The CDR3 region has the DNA TGTGCCATCAGTGACAGGGAGGTGAACACTGAAGCTTTCTTT. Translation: CAISDREVNTEAFF.

The CDR3 is CASRGRGPQHF. The CDR3 region has the DNA TGTGCCAGCAGGGGGAGGGGGCCCCAGCATTTT. The V gene is TRBV2, the J gene TRBJ1-5; TRBD1 is a possible D gene (5 bases). V gave up 6 bases and J gave up 9 bases, with 9 bases separating them. The CDR3 consists of 11 residues. Germline CDR1 SNHLY, CDR2 FYNNEI.

CDR3 sequence reads: CASSSLPDRGISGANVLTF. CDR3 bases: TGTGCCAGCAGCTCCCTTCCTGACAGGGGAATCTCTGGGGCCAACGTCCTGACTTTC. The V call is TRBV11-2, the J call TRBJ2-6; 8 bases fit TRBD1. Germline lookup yields CDR1 SGHAT and CDR2 FQNNGV. Trimming removed 4 bases from V and 0 bases from J; junction bases left unmatched: 11. This CDR3 is built from 19 residues.

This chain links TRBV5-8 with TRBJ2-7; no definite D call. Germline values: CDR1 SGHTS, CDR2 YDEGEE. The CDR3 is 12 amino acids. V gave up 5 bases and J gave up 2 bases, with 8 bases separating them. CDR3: CASRWAPYEQYF. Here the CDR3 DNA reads TGTGCCAGCAGGTGGGCACCCTACGAGCAGTACTTC.

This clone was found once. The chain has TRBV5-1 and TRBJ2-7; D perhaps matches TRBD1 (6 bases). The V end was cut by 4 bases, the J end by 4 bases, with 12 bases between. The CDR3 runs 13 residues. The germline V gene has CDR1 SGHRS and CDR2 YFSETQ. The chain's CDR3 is CASSKQQGYEQYF. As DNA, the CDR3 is TGCGCCAGCAGCAAGCAACAGGGATACGAGCAGTACTTC. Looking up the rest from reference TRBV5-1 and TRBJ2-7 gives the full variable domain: KAGVTQTPRYLIKTRGQQVTLSCSPISGHRSVSWYQQTPGQGLQFLFEYFSETQRNKGNFPGRFSGRQFSNSRSEMNVSTLELGDSALYLCASSKQQGYEQYFGPGTRLTVT.

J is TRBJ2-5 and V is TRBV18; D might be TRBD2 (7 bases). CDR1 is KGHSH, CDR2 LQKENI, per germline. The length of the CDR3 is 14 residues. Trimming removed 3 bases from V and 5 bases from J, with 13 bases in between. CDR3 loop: CASSPRGGEETQYF. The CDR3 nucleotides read TGTGCCAGCTCACCGAGGGGGGGCGAGGAGACCCAGTACTTC.

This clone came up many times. The CDR3 nucleotides read TGTGCCAGCAGTTACTCGGCGGGACTATACAATGAGCAGTTCTTC. Translated: CASSYSAGLYNEQFF. The chain is built from TRBV6-5 and TRBJ2-1; 7 nucleotides line up with TRBD2. Losses at the gene ends were 0 bases for V and 4 bases for J; bases not matched to a gene: 3. CDR1 is MNHEY and CDR2 is SVGAGI in the germline V gene. The CDR3 runs to 15 residues.

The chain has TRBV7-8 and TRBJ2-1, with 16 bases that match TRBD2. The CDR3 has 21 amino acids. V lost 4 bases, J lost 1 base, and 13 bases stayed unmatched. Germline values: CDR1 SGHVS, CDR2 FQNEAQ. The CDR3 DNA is TGTGCCAGCAGCTCACCCGGGACTAGCGGGAGGGGAAGAACGTCCTACAATGAGCAGTTCTTC. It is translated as CASSSPGTSGRGRTSYNEQFF.

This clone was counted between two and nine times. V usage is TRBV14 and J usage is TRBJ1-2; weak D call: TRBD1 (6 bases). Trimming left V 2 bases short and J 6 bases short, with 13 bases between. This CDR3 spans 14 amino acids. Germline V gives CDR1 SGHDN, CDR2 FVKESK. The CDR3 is CASSQYRQAHGYTF. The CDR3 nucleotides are TGTGCCAGCAGCCAATACCGACAGGCCCATGGCTACACCTTC. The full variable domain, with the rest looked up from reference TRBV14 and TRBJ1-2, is EAGVTQFPSHSVIEKGQTVTLRCDPISGHDNLYWYRRVMGKEIKFLLHFVKESKQDESGMPNNRFLAERTGGTYSTLKVQPAELEDSGVYFCASSQYRQAHGYTFGSGTRLTVV.